This T cell receptor (beta chain) was captured in a study of T cell responses to AZD1222 COVID-19 vaccine. The wider study: Second-dose schedules of about 4 or about 12 weeks were combined.

Germline V gene lookup returns CDR1 MNHEY and CDR2 SVGEGT. The germline V and J ends were trimmed by 0 bases and 13 bases, with 13 bases remaining between them. The CDR3 sequence is 13 residues long. Details on this clone: Its antigen is undetermined.

Assay: immunoSEQ multiplex PCR; the TCRdb copy retains only in-frame clones and omits some. The sample holds about 130,000 clones; roughly 90% are singletons and the top ten take about 3.7%. Study-level results: Within unmutated variant regions lay the reported targets of nearly half of spike-specific TCRs. It was only after the peak T cell response that any repertoires were sampled. Dominant at 160-218 and 743-854, vaccine-associated CD4 TCRs also spanned spike.

The V gene is TRBV6-2 or TRBV6-3, the J gene TRBJ2-1; D is unresolved. The source is an adult in good health. The source material was peripheral blood, sampled on day 0 of AZD1222 vaccination. CDR3 in DNA: TGTGCCAGCAGTTACTCGTCTATCCCACATCAGTTCTTC. Amino acids: CASSYSSIPHQFF.